Below, one T cell receptor beta chain is given with its context. These data come from a study of shared clonotypes between healthy human individuals. There are 14 residues in the CDR3. CDR1 is SEHNR and CDR2 is FQNEAQ in the germline V gene (reference sequence). The V segment lost 5 bases and the J segment 5 bases; nucleotides outside the gene matches: 6. A CD45RA-negative memory subset and a CD45RA+ naive subset were separated from the CD4+ cells. The table came from immunoSEQ multiplex PCR; TCRdb's copy has only in-frame clones and leaves some out. The sample has some 1.4 million clones; more than 95% are singletons.

The chain combines TRBV7-9 with TRBJ2-7; 10 positions match TRBD2. Sequenced material: naive CD4+ T cells sorted from blood. Subset of the sample: CD45RA+ positively selected. The sequence derives from a man aged 30 to 45 in good health. The CDR3 sequence: CASSAEGLANEQYF. CDR3 DNA: TGTGCCAGCAGCGCCGAGGGACTAGCGAACGAGCAGTACTTC. Using reference TRBV7-9 and TRBJ2-7 for the parts outside the CDR3, the full variable domain is DTGVSQNPRHKITKRGQNVTFRCDPISEHNRLYWYRQTLGQGPEFLTYFQNEAQLEKSRLLSDRFSAERPKGSFSTLEIQRTEQGDSAMYLCASSAEGLANEQYFGPGTRLTVT.